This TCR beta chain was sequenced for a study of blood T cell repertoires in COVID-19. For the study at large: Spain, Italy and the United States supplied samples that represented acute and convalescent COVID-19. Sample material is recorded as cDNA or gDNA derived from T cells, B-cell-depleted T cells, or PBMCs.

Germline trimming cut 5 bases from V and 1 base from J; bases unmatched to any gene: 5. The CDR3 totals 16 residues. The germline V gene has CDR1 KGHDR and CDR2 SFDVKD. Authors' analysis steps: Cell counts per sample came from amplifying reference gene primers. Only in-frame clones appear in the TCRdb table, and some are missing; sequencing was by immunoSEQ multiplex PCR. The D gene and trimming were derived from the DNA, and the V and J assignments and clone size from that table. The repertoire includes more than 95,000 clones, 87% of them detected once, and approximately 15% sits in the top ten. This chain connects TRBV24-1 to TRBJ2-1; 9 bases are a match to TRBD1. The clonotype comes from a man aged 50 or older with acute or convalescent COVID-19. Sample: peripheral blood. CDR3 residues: CATSGSGQGSYNEQFF. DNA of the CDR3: TGTGCCACCAGTGGTTCAGGACAGGGGTCCTACAATGAGCAGTTCTTC.